The TCR beta chain under discussion was sequenced for a study of T cells expressing NK-cell markers. Looking at the study overall: CD3+CD56+NKG2C+, CD3+CD56+NKG2C- and CD3+CD56-NKG2C+ T cells, once sorted, supplied the TCR beta repertoires. Serological testing identified seven of the eight sequenced donors as HCMV-seropositive and one as seronegative. Study outcomes and limitations: Among several donors, these clonotypes also ranked first in the CD3+CD56-NKG2C+ fraction. As a fraction of CD8+ T cells, dominant NKG2C+ clonotypes reached about 1.0-7.5% in six or seven donors.

CDR1 MGHRA and CDR2 YSYEKL come from the germline V gene. The CDR3 runs to 16 residues. Comment on this clonotype: Antigen: not known.

From the 5' RACE reads, TCRdb lists one entry per CDR3 protein and no DNA. The table gives about 430,000 distinct CDR3 sequences; the top ten clones make up approximately 1.5% of it. V is TRBV4-1 and J is TRBJ2-1; TCRdb's D call of TRBD1 is untestable without DNA. The sample consisted of blood T cells: a sorted CD56 or NKG2C T cell subset, CD4+ or CD8+ T cells, or bulk PBMC T cells (not recorded which). The TCR sequence derives from a woman between 50 and 59 years old in good health. The CDR3 is CASSHPLTSRNNEQFF.